Presented here are 14 T cell receptor beta chains from one specimen sequenced in a study of molecular identifiers for immune sequencing clone quantification. MiXCR, applied by TCRdb to the PCR reads, yields one record per CDR3 protein. Of 300,000 to 400,000 distinct CDR3 sequences listed, roughly 24% are singletons. The source material was naive CD8+ T cells from blood, with Jurkat cell RNA spiked in. Specified subset: FACS-sorted CD8+CD4-CCR7+CD45RA+ naive T cells. The receptors originated from a human donor in good health. Some libraries in this study had Jurkat cell RNA spiked in.

This rearrangement joins TRBV7-6 to TRBJ1-5; D is perhaps TRBD1 (6 bases). This CDR3 comprises 16 residues. Trimming removed 5 bases at V and 2 bases at J, with 16 bases between. The germline CDR1 and CDR2 sequences are SGHVS and FNYEAQ. CDR3 loop: CASSLETGAGNQPQHF. CDR3 nucleotides: TGTGCCAGCAGCCTAGAGACAGGTGCTGGCAATCAGCCCCAGCATTTT.

This clonotype was recorded a few times. The rearrangement links TRBV7-9 to TRBJ2-7, with D possibly being TRBD1 (6 bases). The CDR3 spans 13 residues. V lost 2 bases and J lost 6, with 11 bases in between. CDR1 is SEHNR and CDR2 is FQNEAQ in the germline V gene (reference sequence). This chain's CDR3 is CASSLPGVGEQYF. The CDR3 DNA reads as TGTGCCAGCAGCTTACCAGGGGTTGGCGAGCAGTACTTC.

This clonotype was detected only a few times. The DNA of the CDR3 is TGTGCCAGTAGTATATCCCGCGGGGGACCCACTGAAGCTTTCTTT. Amino acid sequence: CASSISRGGPTEAFF. The gene calls are TRBV19 and TRBJ1-1; tentative D call: TRBD1 (5 bases). The germline V and J ends were trimmed by 2 bases and 4 bases, with 14 bases remaining between them. The CDR3 extends over 15 amino acids. Germline loops: CDR1 LNHDA, CDR2 SQIVND (reference sequence).

This clonotype was observed at least ten times. V is TRBV7-6 and J is TRBJ1-5; D is unclear. Germline-derived CDR1 and CDR2 are SGHVS and FNYEAQ. This CDR3 region has 16 residues. Deletions cut 5 bases from V and 1 base from J, with 15 bases between. The CDR3, as DNA: TGTGCCAGCAGCCTAGTTTCTGGGCGGAGCAATCAGCCCCAGCATTTT. As protein: CASSLVSGRSNQPQHF.

The chain links TRBV20-1 to TRBJ2-1; D uncertain. Trimming took off 0 bases at V and 0 bases at J, with 9 bases between the two ends. Germline CDR1 reads DFQATT; CDR2 reads SNEGSKA (reference sequence). CDR3 length: 15 amino acids. CDR3 sequence reads: CSARDWQDSYNEQFF. The CDR3 coding sequence is TGCAGTGCTAGAGATTGGCAGGACTCCTACAATGAGCAGTTCTTC.

As regards this clonotype: A much larger clonotype is one base distant, so this may be a read error. V and J are TRBV7-9 and TRBJ1-6, with 8 bases lining up with TRBD1. Germline assignment: CDR1 SEHNR and CDR2 FQNEAQ (reference sequence). The V and J ends lost 3 bases and 10 bases, in that order; junction bases with no gene match: 11. CDR3 length: 16 residues. The CDR3: CASSLNRDRTGSPLHF. Written as DNA, the CDR3 is TGTGCCAGCAGCTTGAACCGGGACAGGACTGGATCACCCCTCCACTTT.

The chain employs TRBV4-3 and TRBJ2-1; 7 bases are a match to TRBD2. Per the germline V gene, CDR1 is LGHNA and CDR2 is YSLEER. The CDR3 contains 15 residues. Losses at the gene ends were 2 bases for V and 15 bases for J; bases not matched to a gene: 16. The CDR3 here is CASSQIPPTSAGAFF. CDR3 sequence (DNA): TGCGCCAGCAGCCAAATTCCACCCACTAGCGCCGGTGCGTTCTTC.

Worth noting for this clonotype: A read error may explain this, as a much larger clone is one base away. The J gene is TRBJ2-7, the V gene TRBV6-5; 7 positions agree with TRBD1. V trimming: 6 bases; J trimming: 3 bases; junction bases outside the gene matches: 8. Germline lookup yields CDR1 MNHEY and CDR2 SVGAGI. The CDR3 runs to 14 residues. CDR3 coding DNA: TGTGCCAGCAGGTACCGGGCAGGGGGCTACGAGCAGTACTTC. Its translation is CASRYRAGGYEQYF.

This clonotype was counted only a few times. The gene calls are TRBV7-9 and TRBJ2-6; TRBD1 aligns across 7 bases. Germline assignment: CDR1 SEHNR and CDR2 FQNEAQ (reference sequence). The CDR3 runs 17 residues. J lost 0 bases, V lost 1 base, and 3 bases had no gene match. The CDR3 nucleotides are TGTGCCAGCAGCTTAGAACAGGGGTTCTCTGGGGCCAACGTCCTGACTTTC. Its translation is CASSLEQGFSGANVLTF. Together with reference TRBV7-9 and TRBJ2-6, the CDR3 gives the full variable domain: DTGVSQNPRHKITKRGQNVTFRCDPISEHNRLYWYRQTLGQGPEFLTYFQNEAQLEKSRLLSDRFSAERPKGSFSTLEIQRTEQGDSAMYLCASSLEQGFSGANVLTFGAGSRLTVL.

This clonotype appeared many times. The chain has TRBV28 and TRBJ1-5; no clear D. Germline CDR1 MDHEN, CDR2 SYDVKM. CDR3 length equals 13 residues. V was pared by 2 bases and J by 7 bases, with 9 bases between. As DNA, the CDR3 is TGTGCCAGCAGTTTAACCGGTGGCCAGCCCCAGCATTTT. This gives the protein CASSLTGGQPQHF.

Regarding this clonotype: A much larger clone sits a single nucleotide away, making a read error possible. CDR3 residues: CVSSPRTDLGELFF. The CDR3 nucleotides read TGTGTCAGCAGCCCGCGGACAGATCTCGGGGAGCTGTTTTTT. The rearrangement joins TRBV7-9 to TRBJ2-2; the D gene is possibly TRBD1 (6 bases). There are 14 residues in the CDR3. Germline values: CDR1 SEHNR, CDR2 FQNEAQ (reference sequence).

There are many counts of this clonotype. This chain uses TRBV7-9 with TRBJ2-7; 12 nucleotides agree with TRBD2. The CDR3 is made up of 15 amino acids. Germline-derived CDR1 and CDR2 are SEHNR and FQNEAQ (reference sequence). V lost 7 bases to trimming and J lost 4 bases; unmatched junction nucleotides: 8. The CDR3 DNA is TGTGCCAGCAACGAAGGACTAGCGGGAACTTACGAGCAGTACTTC. This codes for CASNEGLAGTYEQYF.

This clonotype came up many times. The chain combines TRBV5-4 with TRBJ2-7; 14 positions match TRBD2. Trimming removed 4 bases from V and 7 bases from J; junction bases left unmatched: 4. This CDR3 contains 14 residues. The germline V gene encodes CDR1 SGHNT and CDR2 YYREEE (reference sequence). As DNA, the CDR3 is TGTGCCAGCAGCCTAGGGACTAGCGGGAGTGAGCAGTACTTC. This translates into CASSLGTSGSEQYF.

Of note for this clonotype: A much larger clone differs by one base, so this may be a read error. The chain has TRBV4-1 and TRBJ1-4, with D maybe TRBD1 (6 bases). This CDR3 has 18 amino acids. CDR1 is MGHRA and CDR2 is YSYEKL in the germline V gene. CDR3 DNA sequence: TGCGCCGGCAGCCAGGCACACAGGGTACGAGCAACTAATGAAAAACTGTTTTTT. It codes for CAGSQAHRVRATNEKLFF.